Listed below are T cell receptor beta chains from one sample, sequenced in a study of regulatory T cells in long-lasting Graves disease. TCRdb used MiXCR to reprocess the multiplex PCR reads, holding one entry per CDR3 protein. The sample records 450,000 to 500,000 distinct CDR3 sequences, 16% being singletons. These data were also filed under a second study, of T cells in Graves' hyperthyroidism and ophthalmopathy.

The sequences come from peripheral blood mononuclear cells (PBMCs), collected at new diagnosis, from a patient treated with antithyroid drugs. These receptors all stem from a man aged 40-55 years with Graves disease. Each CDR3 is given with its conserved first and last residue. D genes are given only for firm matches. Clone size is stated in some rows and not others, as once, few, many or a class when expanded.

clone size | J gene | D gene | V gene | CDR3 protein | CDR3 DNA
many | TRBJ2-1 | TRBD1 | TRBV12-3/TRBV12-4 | CASIPGTAYNEQFF | TGTGCCAGCATCCCCGGGACAGCCTACAATGAGCAGTTCTTC
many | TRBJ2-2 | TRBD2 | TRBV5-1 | CASSSGLAGVPGELFF | TGCGCCAGCAGCTCAGGACTAGCGGGAGTCCCCGGGGAGCTGTTTTTT
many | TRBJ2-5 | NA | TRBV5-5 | CASSPGRTETQYF | TGTGCCAGCAGCCCCGGACGGACAGAGACCCAGTACTTC
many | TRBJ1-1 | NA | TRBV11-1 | CASNLARNGPMNTEAFF | TGTGCCAGCAACTTAGCGCGGAACGGACCGATGAACACTGAAGCTTTCTTT
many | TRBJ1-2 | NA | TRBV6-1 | CASTDTGYGYTF | TGTGCCAGCACCGACACTGGCTATGGCTACACCTTC
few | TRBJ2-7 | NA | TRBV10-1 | CASSETGIGPDEQYF | TGCGCCAGCAGTGAGACGGGAATCGGGCCGGACGAGCAGTACTTC
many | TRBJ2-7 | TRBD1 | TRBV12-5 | CASGPRTGNLHYEQYF | TGTGCTAGTGGTCCCCGGACAGGTAATCTTCACTACGAGCAGTACTTC
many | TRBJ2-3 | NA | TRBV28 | CASSLLTDTQYF | TGTGCCAGCAGCTTGTTGACAGATACGCAGTATTTT
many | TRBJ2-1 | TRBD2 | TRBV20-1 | CSAPSGSGTLEQFF | TGCAGTGCTCCGAGCGGGAGTGGGACGTTAGAGCAGTTCTTC
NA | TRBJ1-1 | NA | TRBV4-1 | CASSPVIKDANTEAFF | TGCGCCAGCAGTCCCGTTATTAAAGACGCGAACACTGAAGCTTTCTTT
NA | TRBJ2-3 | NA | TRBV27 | CASSLRGSNQPQYF | TGTGCCAGCAGTTTAAGGGGAAGCAATCAGCCCCAGTATTTT
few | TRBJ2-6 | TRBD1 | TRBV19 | CASSIDPRQGSYSGANVLTF | TGTGCCAGTAGTATAGACCCCCGACAGGGGTCCTACTCTGGGGCCAACGTCCTGACTTTC
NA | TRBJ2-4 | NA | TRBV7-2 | CASSSSGIRAKNIQYF | TGTGCCAGCAGCTCCTCAGGGATTCGGGCCAAAAACATTCAGTACTTC
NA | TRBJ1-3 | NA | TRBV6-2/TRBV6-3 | CASSYDVSGNTIYF | TGTGCCAGCAGTTACGACGTCTCTGGAAACACCATATATTTT
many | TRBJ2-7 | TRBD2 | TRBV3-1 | CASSQVTRLAYEQYF | TGTGCCAGCAGCCAAGTCACGAGACTAGCTTACGAGCAGTACTTC
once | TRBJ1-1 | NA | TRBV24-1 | CATSSGTPNTEAFF | TGTGCCACCAGCTCCGGGACGCCGAACACTGAAGCTTTCTTT
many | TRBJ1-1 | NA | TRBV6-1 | CASTLYLDNTEAFF | TGTGCCAGCACCTTATATTTGGACAACACTGAAGCTTTCTTT
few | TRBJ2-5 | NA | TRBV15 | CATSGGPKTQYF | TGTGCCACCAGCGGGGGCCCCAAGACCCAGTACTTC
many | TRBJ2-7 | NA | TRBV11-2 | CASTRHLSYEQYF | TGTGCCAGCACGAGACACCTCTCCTACGAGCAGTACTTC
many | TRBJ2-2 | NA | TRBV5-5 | CASLRWGSTNTGELFF | TGTGCCAGCCTCCGGTGGGGGAGCACGAACACCGGGGAGCTGTTTTTT
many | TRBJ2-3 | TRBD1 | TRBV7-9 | CASSREKTGPGSTDTQYF | TGTGCCAGCAGCAGGGAAAAGACAGGGCCGGGTAGCACAGATACGCAGTATTTT
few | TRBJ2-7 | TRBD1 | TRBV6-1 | CASNTGTGLEQYF | TGTGCCAGCAATACCGGGACAGGACTCGAGCAGTACTTC
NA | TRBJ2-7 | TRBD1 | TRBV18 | CASSPLGGQAISYEQYF | TGTGCCAGCTCACCACTGGGGGGACAGGCGATATCCTACGAGCAGTACTTC
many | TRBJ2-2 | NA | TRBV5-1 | CASGNEGRLSTGELFF | TGCGCCAGCGGAAACGAAGGTCGTTTGAGCACCGGGGAGCTGTTTTTT
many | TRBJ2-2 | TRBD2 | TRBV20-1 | CSARDSSGIPTGELFF | TGCAGTGCTAGAGATTCCAGCGGGATCCCTACCGGGGAGCTGTTTTTT
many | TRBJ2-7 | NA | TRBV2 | CASSDYGFSEPNSYEQYF | TGTGCCAGCAGTGATTACGGTTTTAGCGAACCTAACAGCTACGAGCAGTACTTC
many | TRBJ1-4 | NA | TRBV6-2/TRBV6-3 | CASSYSAGAREKLFF | TGTGCCAGCAGTTACTCAGCGGGGGCGCGAGAAAAACTGTTTTTT
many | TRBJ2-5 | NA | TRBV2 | CASSDLSWGDETQYF | TGTGCCAGCAGTGATTTATCTTGGGGGGACGAGACCCAGTACTTC
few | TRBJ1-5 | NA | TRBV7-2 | CASSSRGDQPQHF | TGTGCCAGCAGCTCCAGGGGAGATCAGCCCCAGCATTTT
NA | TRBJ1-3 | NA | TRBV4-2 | CASSQTGSGNTIYF | TGTGCCAGCAGCCAGACAGGTTCTGGAAACACCATATATTTT
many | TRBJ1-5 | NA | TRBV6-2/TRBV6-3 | CASSYGTVNQPQHF | TGTGCCAGCAGTTACGGGACGGTAAATCAGCCCCAGCATTTT
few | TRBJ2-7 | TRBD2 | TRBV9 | CASSVDPSGRALNEQYF | TGTGCCAGCAGCGTAGATCCTAGCGGGAGGGCACTGAACGAGCAGTACTTC
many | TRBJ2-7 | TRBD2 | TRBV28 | CASSFTGGKDEQYF | TGTGCCAGCAGTTTTACGGGAGGCAAGGACGAGCAGTACTTC
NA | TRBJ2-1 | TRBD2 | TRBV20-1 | CSAIAGEGNNEQFF | TGCAGTGCTATAGCGGGAGAGGGCAACAATGAGCAGTTCTTC
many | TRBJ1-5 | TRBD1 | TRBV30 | CAWDRDSNQPQHF | TGTGCCTGGGACAGGGACAGCAATCAGCCCCAGCATTTT
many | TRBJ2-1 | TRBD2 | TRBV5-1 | CASSSGLAEEQFF | TGCGCCAGCAGCTCCGGACTAGCGGAAGAGCAGTTCTTC
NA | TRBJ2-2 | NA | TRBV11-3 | CVSSSPPGGLVNTGELFF | TGTGTCAGCAGTTCCCCCCCAGGGGGACTTGTGAACACCGGGGAGCTGTTTTTT
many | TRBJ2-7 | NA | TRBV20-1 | CSASRDLLRQYEQYF | TGCAGTGCTAGCCGGGACCTCCTGAGACAATACGAGCAGTACTTC
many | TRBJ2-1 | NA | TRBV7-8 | CASSLGGLDNEQFF | TGTGCCAGCAGCTTAGGCGGACTCGACAATGAGCAGTTCTTC
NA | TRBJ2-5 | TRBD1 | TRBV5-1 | CASSQGDRGEETQYF | TGTGCCAGCAGCCAAGGGGACAGGGGTGAGGAGACCCAGTACTTC
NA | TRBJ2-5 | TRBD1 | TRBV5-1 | CASSVEDRGLLETQYF | TGTGCCAGCAGCGTAGAGGACAGGGGGCTTTTAGAGACCCAGTACTTC
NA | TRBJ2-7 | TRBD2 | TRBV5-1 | CASREPGLAGDEQYF | TGCGCCAGCAGGGAGCCGGGACTAGCGGGAGACGAGCAGTACTTC
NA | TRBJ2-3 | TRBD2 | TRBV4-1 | CASSALAGTTDTQYF | TGCGCCAGCAGCGCCCTAGCGGGAACCACAGATACGCAGTATTTT
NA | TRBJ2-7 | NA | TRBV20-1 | CSASLARSAYEQYF | TGCAGTGCTAGCTTGGCCAGGAGCGCCTACGAGCAGTACTTC
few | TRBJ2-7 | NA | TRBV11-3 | CASSREVGEQYF | TGTGCCAGCAGCCGAGAGGTGGGGGAGCAGTACTTC
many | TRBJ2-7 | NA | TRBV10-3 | CAISDPRVAPYEQYF | TGTGCCATCAGTGACCCCCGAGTGGCCCCCTACGAGCAGTACTTC
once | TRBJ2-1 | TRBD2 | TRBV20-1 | CSARGTSGRALNNEQFF | TGCAGTGCTAGGGGGACTAGCGGGAGGGCCCTAAACAATGAGCAGTTCTTC
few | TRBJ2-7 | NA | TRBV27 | CASSSSTGTLPPIEQYF | TGTGCCAGCAGTTCGTCGACCGGGACTCTACCCCCCATCGAGCAGTACTTC
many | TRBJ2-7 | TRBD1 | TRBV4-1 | CASSQDRGQAEQYF | TGCGCCAGCAGCCAAGATCGGGGACAGGCCGAGCAGTACTTC
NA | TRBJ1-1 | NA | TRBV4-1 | CASSQSYSGGSPEAFF | TGCGCCAGCAGCCAGTCATACAGTGGGGGGAGCCCTGAAGCTTTCTTT
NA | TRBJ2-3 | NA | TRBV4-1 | CASSQPPPDTQYF | TGCGCCAGCAGCCAACCCCCCCCAGATACGCAGTATTTT
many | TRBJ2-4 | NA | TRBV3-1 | CASMMAATKNIQYF | TGTGCCAGCATGATGGCGGCGACCAAAAACATTCAGTACTTC
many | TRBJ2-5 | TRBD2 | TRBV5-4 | CASSFMASGTQETQYF | TGTGCCAGCAGCTTTATGGCTAGCGGGACCCAAGAGACCCAGTACTTC
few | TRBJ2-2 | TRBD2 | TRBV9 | CASSARLAGVGGELFF | TGTGCCAGCAGCGCGAGACTAGCGGGAGTTGGCGGGGAGCTGTTTTTT
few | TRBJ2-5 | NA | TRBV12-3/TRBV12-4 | CASSLGGFGEAQYF | TGTGCCAGCAGTTTAGGGGGTTTTGGAGAGGCCCAGTACTTC
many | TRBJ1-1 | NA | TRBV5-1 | CASSKGHLNTEAFF | TGCGCCAGCAGCAAGGGACATTTGAACACTGAAGCTTTCTTT
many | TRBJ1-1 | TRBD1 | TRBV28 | CASSFGGQGTEAFF | TGTGCCAGCAGTTTTGGTGGACAGGGGACTGAAGCTTTCTTT